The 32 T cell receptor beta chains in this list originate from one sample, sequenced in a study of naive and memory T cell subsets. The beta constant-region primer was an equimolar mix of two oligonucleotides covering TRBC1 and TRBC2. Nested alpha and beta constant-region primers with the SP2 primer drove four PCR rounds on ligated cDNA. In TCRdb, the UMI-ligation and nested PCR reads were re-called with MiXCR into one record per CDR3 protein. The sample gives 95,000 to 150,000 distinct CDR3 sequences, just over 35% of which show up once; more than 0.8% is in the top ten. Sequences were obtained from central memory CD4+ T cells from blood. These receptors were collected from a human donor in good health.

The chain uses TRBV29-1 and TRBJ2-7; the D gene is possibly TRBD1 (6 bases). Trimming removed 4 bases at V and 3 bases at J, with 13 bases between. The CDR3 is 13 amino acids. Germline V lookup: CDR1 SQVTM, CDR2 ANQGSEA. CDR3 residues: CSVGRRGGYEQYF. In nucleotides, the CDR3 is TGCAGCGTTGGCCGCCGAGGGGGCTACGAGCAGTACTTC.

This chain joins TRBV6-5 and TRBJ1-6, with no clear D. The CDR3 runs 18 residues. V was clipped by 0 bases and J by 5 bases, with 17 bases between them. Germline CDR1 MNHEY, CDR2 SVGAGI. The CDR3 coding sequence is TGTGCCAGCAGTTACTCGACCTGGCTGGCCCTTGATAATTCACCCCTCCACTTT. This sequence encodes CASSYSTWLALDNSPLHF.

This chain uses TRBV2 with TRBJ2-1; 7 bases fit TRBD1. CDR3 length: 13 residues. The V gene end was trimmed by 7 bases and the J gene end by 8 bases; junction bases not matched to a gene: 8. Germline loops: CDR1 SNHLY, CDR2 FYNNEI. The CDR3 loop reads CASKTQGDDEQFF. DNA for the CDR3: TGTGCCAGCAAGACCCAGGGGGATGATGAGCAGTTCTTC.

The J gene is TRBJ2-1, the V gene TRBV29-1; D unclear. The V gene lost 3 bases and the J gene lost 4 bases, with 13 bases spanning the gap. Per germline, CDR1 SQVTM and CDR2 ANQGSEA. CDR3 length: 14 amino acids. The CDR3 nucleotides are TGCAGCGTTGACTCCGTGGGCCCGTACAATGAGCAGTTCTTC. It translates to CSVDSVGPYNEQFF.

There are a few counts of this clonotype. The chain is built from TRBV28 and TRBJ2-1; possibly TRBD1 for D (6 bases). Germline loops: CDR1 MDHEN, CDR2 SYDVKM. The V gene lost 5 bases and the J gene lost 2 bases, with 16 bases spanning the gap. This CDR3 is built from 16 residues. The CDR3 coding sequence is TGTGCCAGCAGTCGGGGACACTGGGTCGCCTACAATGAGCAGTTCTTC. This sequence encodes CASSRGHWVAYNEQFF. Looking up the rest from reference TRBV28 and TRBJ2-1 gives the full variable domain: DVKVTQSSRYLVKRTGEKVFLECVQDMDHENMFWYRQDPGLGLRLIYFSYDVKMKEKGDIPEGYSVSREKKERFSLILESASTNQTSMYLCASSRGHWVAYNEQFFGPGTRLTVL.

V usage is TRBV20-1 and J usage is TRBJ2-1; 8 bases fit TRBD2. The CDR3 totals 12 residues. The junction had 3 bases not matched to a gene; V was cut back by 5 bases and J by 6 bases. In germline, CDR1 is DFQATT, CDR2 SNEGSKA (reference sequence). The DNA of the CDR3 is TGCAGTGCTGAGCGGGAGTCCAATGAGCAGTTCTTC. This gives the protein CSAERESNEQFF.

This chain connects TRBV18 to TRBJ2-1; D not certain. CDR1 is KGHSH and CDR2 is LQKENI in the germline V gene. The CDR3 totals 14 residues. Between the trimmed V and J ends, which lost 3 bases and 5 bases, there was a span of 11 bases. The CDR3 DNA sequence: TGTGCCAGCTCACCGAACTTACAAGACAATGAGCAGTTCTTC. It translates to CASSPNLQDNEQFF. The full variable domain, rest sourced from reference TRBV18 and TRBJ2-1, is NAGVMQNPRHLVRRRGQEARLRCSPMKGHSHVYWYRQLPEEGLKFMVYLQKENIIDESGMPKERFSAEFPKEGPSILRIQQVVRGDSAAYFCASSPNLQDNEQFFGPGTRLTVL.

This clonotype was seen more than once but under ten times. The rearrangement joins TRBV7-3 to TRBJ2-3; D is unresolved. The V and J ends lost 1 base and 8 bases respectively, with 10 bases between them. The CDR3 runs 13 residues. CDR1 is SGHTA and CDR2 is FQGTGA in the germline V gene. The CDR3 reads CASSLNKYGTQYF. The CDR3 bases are TGTGCCAGCAGCTTAAACAAGTATGGTACGCAGTATTTT.

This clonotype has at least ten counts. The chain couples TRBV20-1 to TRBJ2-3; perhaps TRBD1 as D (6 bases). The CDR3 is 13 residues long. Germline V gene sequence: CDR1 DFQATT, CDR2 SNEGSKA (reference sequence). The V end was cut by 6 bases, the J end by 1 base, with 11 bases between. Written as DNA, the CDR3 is TGCAGTGCCAGGGGAGCGGGCACAGATACGCAGTATTTT. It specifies CSARGAGTDTQYF.

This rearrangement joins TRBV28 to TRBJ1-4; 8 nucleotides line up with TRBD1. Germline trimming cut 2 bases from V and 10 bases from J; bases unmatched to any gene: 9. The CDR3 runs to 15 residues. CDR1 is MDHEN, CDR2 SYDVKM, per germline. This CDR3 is CASSLRLGQAGKLFF. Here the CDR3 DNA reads TGTGCCAGCAGTTTACGCCTGGGACAGGCTGGAAAACTGTTTTTT. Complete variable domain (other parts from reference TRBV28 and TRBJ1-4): DVKVTQSSRYLVKRTGEKVFLECVQDMDHENMFWYRQDPGLGLRLIYFSYDVKMKEKGDIPEGYSVSREKKERFSLILESASTNQTSMYLCASSLRLGQAGKLFFGSGTQLSVL.

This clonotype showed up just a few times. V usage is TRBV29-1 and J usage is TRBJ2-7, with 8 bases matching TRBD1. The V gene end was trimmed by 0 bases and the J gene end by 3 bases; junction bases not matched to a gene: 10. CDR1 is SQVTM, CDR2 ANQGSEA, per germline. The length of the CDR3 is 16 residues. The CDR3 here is CSVEDGSWTGSYEQYF. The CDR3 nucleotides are TGCAGCGTTGAAGATGGAAGTTGGACAGGGAGCTACGAGCAGTACTTC.

DNA of the CDR3: TGTGCCAGCAGCTCCGGGCCCTCGGGCGGCTACACCTTC. This encodes CASSSGPSGGYTF. The rearrangement links TRBV7-9 to TRBJ1-2; D ambiguous. Deletions cut 4 bases from V and 8 bases from J, with 14 bases between. Germline V gene lookup returns CDR1 SEHNR and CDR2 FQNEAQ (reference sequence). The CDR3 length is 13 residues. Full variable domain (missing parts from reference TRBV7-9 and TRBJ1-2): DTGVSQNPRHKITKRGQNVTFRCDPISEHNRLYWYRQTLGQGPEFLTYFQNEAQLEKSRLLSDRFSAERPKGSFSTLEIQRTEQGDSAMYLCASSSGPSGGYTFGSGTRLTVV.

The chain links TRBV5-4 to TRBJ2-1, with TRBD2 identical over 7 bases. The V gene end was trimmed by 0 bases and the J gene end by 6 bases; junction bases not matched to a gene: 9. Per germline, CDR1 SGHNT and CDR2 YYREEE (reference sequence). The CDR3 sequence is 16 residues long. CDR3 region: CASSLGGSETRNEQFF. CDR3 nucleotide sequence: TGTGCCAGCAGCTTGGGCGGGAGTGAAACCCGCAATGAGCAGTTCTTC.

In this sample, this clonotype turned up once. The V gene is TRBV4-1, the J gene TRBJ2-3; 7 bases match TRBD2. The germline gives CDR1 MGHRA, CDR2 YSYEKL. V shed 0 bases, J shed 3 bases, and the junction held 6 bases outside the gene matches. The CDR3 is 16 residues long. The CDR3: CASSQDRGAGTDTQYF. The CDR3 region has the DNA TGCGCCAGCAGCCAAGATCGGGGAGCGGGGACAGATACGCAGTATTTT.

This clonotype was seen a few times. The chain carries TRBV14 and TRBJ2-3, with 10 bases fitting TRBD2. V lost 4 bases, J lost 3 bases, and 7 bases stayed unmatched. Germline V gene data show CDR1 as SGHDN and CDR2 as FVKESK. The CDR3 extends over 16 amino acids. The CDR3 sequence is CASSPTSGIRTDTQYF. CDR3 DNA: TGTGCCAGCAGCCCCACTAGCGGGATTAGGACAGATACGCAGTATTTT.

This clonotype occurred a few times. The CDR3 coding sequence is TGCGCCAGCAGCTTGGACCCGGGCTCACGCACTGGAAACACCATATATTTT. It translates to CASSLDPGSRTGNTIYF. The chain couples TRBV5-1 to TRBJ1-3; D is unclear. This CDR3 comprises 17 residues. Germline-derived CDR1 and CDR2 are SGHRS and YFSETQ. Trimming stripped 0 bases from V and 2 bases from J, with 15 bases between.

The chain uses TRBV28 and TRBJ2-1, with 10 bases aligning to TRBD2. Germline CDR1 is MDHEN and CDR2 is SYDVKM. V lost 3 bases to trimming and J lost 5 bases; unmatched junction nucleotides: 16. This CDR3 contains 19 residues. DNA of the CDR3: TGTGCCAGCAGTTTCTGGAGGGCAGCGGGAGGGAGGGTTGACAATGAGCAGTTCTTC. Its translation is CASSFWRAAGGRVDNEQFF.

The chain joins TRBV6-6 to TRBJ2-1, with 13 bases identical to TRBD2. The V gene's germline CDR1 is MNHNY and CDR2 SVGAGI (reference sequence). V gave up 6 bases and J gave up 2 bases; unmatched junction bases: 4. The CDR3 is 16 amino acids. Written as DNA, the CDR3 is TGTGCCAGCAGATCCGGACTAGCGGGAGCCTACAATGAGCAGTTCTTC. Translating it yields CASRSGLAGAYNEQFF.

CDR3 region: CASSLLGQGNEQYF. In DNA form, the CDR3 reads TGTGCCAGCAGCCTCTTGGGACAGGGGAACGAGCAGTACTTC. The chain couples TRBV2 to TRBJ2-7; 10 bases line up with TRBD1. The CDR3 loop spans 14 amino acids. V shed 6 bases and J 5 bases; nucleotides not matched to a gene: 7. Germline-derived CDR1 and CDR2 are SNHLY and FYNNEI.

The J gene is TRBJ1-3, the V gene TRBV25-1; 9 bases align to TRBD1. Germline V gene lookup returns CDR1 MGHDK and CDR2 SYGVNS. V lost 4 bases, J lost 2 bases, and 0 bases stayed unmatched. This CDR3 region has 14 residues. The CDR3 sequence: CASSGTGAGNTIYF. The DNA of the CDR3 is TGTGCCAGCAGTGGGACAGGGGCTGGAAACACCATATATTTT.

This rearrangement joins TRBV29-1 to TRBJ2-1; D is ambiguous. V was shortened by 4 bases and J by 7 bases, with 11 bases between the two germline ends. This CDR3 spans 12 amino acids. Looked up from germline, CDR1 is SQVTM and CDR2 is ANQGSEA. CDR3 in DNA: TGCAGCGTTGTCCCCCGGGCTAATGAGCAGTTCTTC. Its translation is CSVVPRANEQFF.

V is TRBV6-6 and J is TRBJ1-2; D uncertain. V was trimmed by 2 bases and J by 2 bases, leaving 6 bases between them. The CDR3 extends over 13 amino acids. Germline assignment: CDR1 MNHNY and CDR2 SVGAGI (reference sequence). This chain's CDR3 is CASSYVENYGYTF. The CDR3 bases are TGTGCCAGCAGTTACGTAGAGAACTATGGCTACACCTTC.

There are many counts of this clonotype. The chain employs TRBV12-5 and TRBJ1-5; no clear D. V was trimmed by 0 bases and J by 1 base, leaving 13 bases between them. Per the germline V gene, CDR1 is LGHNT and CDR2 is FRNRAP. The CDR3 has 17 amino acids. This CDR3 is CASGLVSVGISNQPQHF. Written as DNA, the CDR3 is TGTGCTAGTGGTTTGGTATCCGTTGGGATAAGCAATCAGCCCCAGCATTTT.

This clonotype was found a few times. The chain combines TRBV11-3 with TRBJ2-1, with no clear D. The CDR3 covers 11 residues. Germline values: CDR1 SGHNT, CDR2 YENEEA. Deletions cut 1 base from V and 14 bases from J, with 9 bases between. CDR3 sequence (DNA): TGTGCCAGCAGCTTAGGGGGAAGGGAGTTCTTC. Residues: CASSLGGREFF.

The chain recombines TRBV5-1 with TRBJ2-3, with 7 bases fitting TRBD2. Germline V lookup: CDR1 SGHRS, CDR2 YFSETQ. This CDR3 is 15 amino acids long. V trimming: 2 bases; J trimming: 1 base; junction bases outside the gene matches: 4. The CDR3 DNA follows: TGCGCCAGCAGCTTCCGGGGAGGGGGCACAGATACGCAGTATTTT. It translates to CASSFRGGGTDTQYF.

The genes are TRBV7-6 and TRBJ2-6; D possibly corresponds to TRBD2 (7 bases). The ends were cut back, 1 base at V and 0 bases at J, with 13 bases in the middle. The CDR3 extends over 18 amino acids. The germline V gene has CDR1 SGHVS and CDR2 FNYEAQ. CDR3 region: CASSLVGGRASGANVLTF. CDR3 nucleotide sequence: TGTGCCAGCAGCTTAGTAGGGGGGAGGGCCTCTGGGGCCAACGTCCTGACTTTC.

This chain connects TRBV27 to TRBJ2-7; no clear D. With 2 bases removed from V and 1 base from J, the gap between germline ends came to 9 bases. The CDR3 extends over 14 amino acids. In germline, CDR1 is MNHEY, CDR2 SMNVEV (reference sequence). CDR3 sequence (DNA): TGTGCCAGCAGTTTAACCGGACCTTCCTACGAGCAGTACTTC. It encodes CASSLTGPSYEQYF.

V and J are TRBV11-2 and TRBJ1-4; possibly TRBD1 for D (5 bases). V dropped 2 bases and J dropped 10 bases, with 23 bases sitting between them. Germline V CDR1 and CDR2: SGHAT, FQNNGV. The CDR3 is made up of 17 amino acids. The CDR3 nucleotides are TGTGCCAGCAGCTTATATGATCGGGGAACCACCACAGGAAAACTGTTTTTT. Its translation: CASSLYDRGTTTGKLFF.

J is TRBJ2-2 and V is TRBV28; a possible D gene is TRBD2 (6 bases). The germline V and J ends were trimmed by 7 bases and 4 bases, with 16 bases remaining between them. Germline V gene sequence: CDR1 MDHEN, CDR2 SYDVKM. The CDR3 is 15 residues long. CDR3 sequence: CASIRGVGATGELFF. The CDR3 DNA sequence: TGTGCCAGCATCCGCGGGGTCGGTGCCACCGGGGAGCTGTTTTTT.

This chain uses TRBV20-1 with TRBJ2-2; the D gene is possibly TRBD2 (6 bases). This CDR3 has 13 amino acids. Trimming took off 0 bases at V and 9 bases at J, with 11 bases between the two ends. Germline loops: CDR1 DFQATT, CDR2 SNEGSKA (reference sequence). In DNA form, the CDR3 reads TGCAGTGCTAGAGATGGAGGGTCTAGGGAGCTGTTTTTT. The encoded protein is CSARDGGSRELFF.

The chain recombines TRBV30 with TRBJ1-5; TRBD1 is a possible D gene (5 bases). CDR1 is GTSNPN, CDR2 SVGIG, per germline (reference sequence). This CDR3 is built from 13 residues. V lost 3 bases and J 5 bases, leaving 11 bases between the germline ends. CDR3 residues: CAWSTGGHQPQHF. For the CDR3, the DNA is TGTGCCTGGAGCACAGGTGGGCATCAGCCCCAGCATTTT.

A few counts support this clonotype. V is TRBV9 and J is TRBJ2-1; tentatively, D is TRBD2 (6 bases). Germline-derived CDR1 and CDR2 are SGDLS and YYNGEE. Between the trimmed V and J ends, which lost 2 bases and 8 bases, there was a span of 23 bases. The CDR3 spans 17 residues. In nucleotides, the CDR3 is TGTGCCAGCAGCGTTGGAACGGGGGTAGCGAGTCACGATGAGCAGTTCTTC. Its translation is CASSVGTGVASHDEQFF.